A single sample is the source of the 23 T cell receptor beta chains below, sequenced in a study of response to subunit inactivated influenza vaccine. Each CDR3 protein is one row after TCRdb ran MiXCR on the RT-PCR reads. Here the sample spans under 550,000 distinct CDR3 sequences, roughly 8.2% being singletons. The sample consisted of PBMCs from blood, taken less than 30 months after vaccination. These receptors came from a man in his fifties or sixties who received an inactivated influenza vaccine.

The CDR3 DNA reads TGCGCCAGCAGTCGAGGGTCAGGGGGCCAAGAGACCCAGTACTTC. It specifies CASSRGSGGQETQYF. The chain has TRBV4-1 and TRBJ2-5; 7 bases map to TRBD1. Germline lookup yields CDR1 MGHRA and CDR2 YSYEKL. CDR3 length: 15 residues. V shed 6 bases and J 1 base; nucleotides not matched to a gene: 8.

J is TRBJ2-1 and V is TRBV6-5, with D possibly TRBD2 on 5 matching bases. The CDR3 extends over 17 amino acids. Trimming took 0 bases from V and 5 from J, leaving 17 bases between them. Germline lookup yields CDR1 MNHEY and CDR2 SVGAGI. CDR3 region: CASSYSNRKLGNNEQFF. CDR3 DNA: TGTGCCAGCAGTTACTCGAATCGAAAACTAGGAAACAATGAGCAGTTCTTC.

The V gene is TRBV20-1, the J gene TRBJ1-1; unclear D gene. CDR1 and CDR2 (germline): DFQATT, SNEGSKA (reference sequence). The CDR3 runs to 11 residues. V lost 0 bases to trimming and J lost 4 bases, with 3 bases between them. CDR3 residues: CSARDSTEAFF. The CDR3 DNA reads as TGCAGTGCTAGAGATAGCACTGAAGCTTTCTTT.

V and J are TRBV20-1 and TRBJ2-4; D possibly corresponds to TRBD1 (6 bases). This CDR3 has 13 residues. From germline, CDR1 is DFQATT and CDR2 SNEGSKA (reference sequence). V lost 6 bases, J lost 6 bases, and 15 bases lay in between. The CDR3 nucleotides are TGCAGTGCCACTCGGCGGACAGCAAACATTCAGTACTTC. Its protein is CSATRRTANIQYF.

About this clonotype: One end of the junction varies from germline; a read error may be responsible. This chain links TRBV7-7 with TRBJ1-1; D not certain. There are 13 residues in the CDR3. Germline CDR1 is SSHAT and CDR2 is FNYEAQ (reference sequence). The CDR3 here is CASSLGESTEAFF. In DNA form, the CDR3 reads TGTGCTAGCAGCCTCGGAGAAAGCACTGAAGCTTTCTTT.

This clonotype was observed many times. V and J are TRBV4-2 and TRBJ2-2; 10 bases agree with TRBD2. Germline trimming cut 4 bases from V and 0 bases from J; bases unmatched to any gene: 2. Germline values: CDR1 LGHNA, CDR2 YNFKEQ. The CDR3 length is 16 residues. The CDR3 spells CASSRSGGTNTGELFF. CDR3 sequence (DNA): TGTGCCAGCAGCCGTAGCGGGGGGACGAACACCGGGGAGCTGTTTTTT.

V usage is TRBV11-2 and J usage is TRBJ2-3, with 8 bases fitting TRBD1. Germline loops: CDR1 SGHAT, CDR2 FQNNGV. CDR3 length: 15 residues. Germline trimming cut 7 bases from V and 2 bases from J; bases unmatched to any gene: 8. CDR3 DNA sequence: TGTGCCAGCATGGACAGGGCCCTTTTCACAGATACGCAGTATTTT. Amino acid sequence: CASMDRALFTDTQYF.

This clonotype showed up just a few times. The chain couples TRBV6-2 or TRBV6-3 to TRBJ1-5; TRBD1 agrees at 7 bases. J gave up 3 bases and V 5 bases, and 10 bases lay outside the gene matches. The germline gives CDR1 MNHEY, CDR2 SVGEGT. The CDR3 spans 16 residues. Here the CDR3 reads CASSPTGMVANQPQHF. Written as DNA, the CDR3 is TGTGCCAGCAGTCCGACAGGGATGGTAGCCAATCAGCCCCAGCATTTT.

The chain combines TRBV18 with TRBJ1-4; D possibly corresponds to TRBD1 (5 bases). The germline gives CDR1 KGHSH, CDR2 LQKENI. Trimming took 0 bases from V and 8 from J, leaving 13 bases between them. The CDR3 length is 15 residues. The CDR3 DNA follows: TGTGCCAGCTCACCACCCAACGGGGCCGGAGAAAAACTGTTTTTT. This codes for CASSPPNGAGEKLFF.

CDR3: CAISAQGWETQYF. The DNA of the CDR3 is TGTGCCATCAGTGCCCAGGGGTGGGAGACCCAGTACTTC. The J gene is TRBJ2-5, the V gene TRBV10-3, with D perhaps TRBD1 (6 bases). Germline V lookup: CDR1 ENHRY, CDR2 SYGVKD. Trimming removed 4 bases from V and 5 bases from J, with 11 bases in between. The CDR3 extends over 13 amino acids.

This clonotype showed up just a few times. This chain links TRBV27 with TRBJ2-3; D unclear. Germline CDR1 is MNHEY and CDR2 is SMNVEV (reference sequence). The CDR3 runs 18 residues. Trimming took 8 bases from V and 2 from J, leaving 26 bases between them. Here the CDR3 reads CASRYLATSMSTTDTQYF. CDR3 coding DNA: TGTGCCAGCCGCTACTTGGCCACGAGTATGTCCACCACAGATACGCAGTATTTT.

This clonotype showed up just a few times. The V gene is TRBV29-1, the J gene TRBJ2-5; D is uncertain. CDR3 size: 13 residues. From germline, CDR1 is SQVTM and CDR2 ANQGSEA. V lost 5 bases and J 1 base, leaving 11 bases between the germline ends. This CDR3 reads CSVFLQIQETQYF. Here the CDR3 DNA reads TGCAGCGTTTTCCTCCAGATCCAAGAGACCCAGTACTTC.

The V gene is TRBV19, the J gene TRBJ1-6; tentatively, D is TRBD1 (5 bases). CDR1 is LNHDA, CDR2 SQIVND, per germline (reference sequence). The germline V and J ends were trimmed by 6 bases and 2 bases, with 23 bases remaining between them. CDR3 size: 19 residues. CDR3 sequence reads: CASRDTGRGTGTYNSPLHF. The CDR3 DNA follows: TGTGCCAGTAGGGACACAGGTCGAGGAACCGGGACCTATAATTCACCCCTCCACTTT.

This clonotype was detected only a few times. The chain combines TRBV24-1 with TRBJ1-5; 10 bases agree with TRBD1. The CDR3 loop spans 16 amino acids. The V and J ends lost 2 bases and 6 bases, in that order; junction bases with no gene match: 6. Germline CDR1 KGHDR, CDR2 SFDVKD. CDR3 DNA sequence: TGTGCCACCAGTGATTCGGGGACAGGGGAACGTCAGCCCCAGCATTTT. Amino acids: CATSDSGTGERQPQHF.

This clonotype was picked up a small number of times. The chain has TRBV12-3 or TRBV12-4 and TRBJ1-2; D uncertain. This CDR3 has 12 amino acids. The V gene lost 2 bases and the J gene lost 2 bases, with 3 bases spanning the gap. The CDR3 DNA is TGTGCCAGCAGTTTATACAACTATGGCTACACCTTC. Translated: CASSLYNYGYTF.

The V call is TRBV5-1, the J call TRBJ2-2; possible D gene TRBD2, 5 bases. Germline lookup yields CDR1 SGHRS and CDR2 YFSETQ. The CDR3 sequence is 15 residues long. Trimming shortened V by 7 bases and J by 2 bases, and 15 bases separated the two germline ends. The CDR3: CASSWRRTNTGELFF. The CDR3 nucleotides are TGCGCCAGCTCATGGCGCCGGACTAACACCGGGGAGCTGTTTTTT.

This clonotype was seen repeatedly, ten times or more. The chain has TRBV29-1 and TRBJ2-1; D remains ambiguous. The V gene lost 4 bases and the J gene lost 7 bases, with 8 bases spanning the gap. The CDR3 has 11 amino acids. Per the germline V gene, CDR1 is SQVTM and CDR2 is ANQGSEA. The CDR3 DNA reads TGCAGCGTTGGAAGGTGGAATGAGCAGTTCTTC. Its protein product is CSVGRWNEQFF.

As to this clonotype: The conserved phenylalanine or tryptophan normally closing the CDR3 is absent here, so this likely arose from a read error. The genes are TRBV28 and TRBJ2-7; the D is unclear. This CDR3 region has 11 residues. Trimming cost V 10 bases and J 4 bases, with 11 bases left between them. Germline V gene sequence: CDR1 MDHEN, CDR2 SYDVKM. The chain's CDR3 is CAITSSYEQYI. The CDR3 region has the DNA TGTGCCATTACAAGCTCGTACGAGCAGTACATC.

The chain employs TRBV7-2 and TRBJ2-3; D is unclear. CDR1 is SGHTA, CDR2 FQGNSA, per germline. The CDR3 contains 15 residues. The V and J ends lost 5 bases and 2 bases respectively, with 14 bases between them. The CDR3 loop is CASSPKVGATDTQYF. CDR3 coding DNA: TGTGCCAGCAGCCCCAAAGTTGGAGCCACAGATACGCAGTATTTT.

This clonotype occurred a few times. The chain uses TRBV6-5 and TRBJ2-7; either TRBD1 or TRBD2 may supply D (5 bases each). CDR3 length: 14 amino acids. CDR1 and CDR2 (germline): MNHEY, SVGAGI. The V gene lost 2 bases and the J gene lost 0 bases, with 8 bases spanning the gap. CDR3 sequence: CASSYQRGSYEQYF. CDR3 sequence (DNA): TGTGCCAGCAGTTACCAGAGGGGCTCCTACGAGCAGTACTTC.

The chain uses TRBV5-1 and TRBJ1-1; 8 nucleotides line up with TRBD1. With V trimmed by 5 bases and J by 7 bases, 7 bases remained unmatched. The CDR3 is made up of 13 amino acids. Germline CDR1 and CDR2: SGHRS and YFSETQ. CDR3: CASRTQGEDEAFF. As DNA, the CDR3 is TGCGCCAGCAGGACACAGGGGGAGGATGAAGCTTTCTTT. Full variable domain (outside the CDR3, taken from reference TRBV5-1 and TRBJ1-1): KAGVTQTPRYLIKTRGQQVTLSCSPISGHRSVSWYQQTPGQGLQFLFEYFSETQRNKGNFPGRFSGRQFSNSRSEMNVSTLELGDSALYLCASRTQGEDEAFFGQGTRLTVV.

This clonotype was observed many times. The V gene is TRBV7-2, the J gene TRBJ1-2; D ambiguous. CDR1 and CDR2 from the germline V gene are SGHTA and FQGNSA. This CDR3 region has 12 residues. Trimming pared 1 base from V and 8 bases from J, leaving 8 bases between. CDR3 sequence: CASSLDREGYTF. The CDR3 nucleotides read TGTGCCAGCAGCTTAGATAGGGAAGGCTACACCTTC.

This clonotype was counted at least ten times. This chain uses TRBV27 with TRBJ2-5, with D perhaps TRBD1 or TRBD2 (5 bases each). The CDR3 extends over 13 amino acids. V was shortened by 8 bases and J by 0 bases, with 10 bases between the two germline ends. CDR1 and CDR2 (germline): MNHEY, SMNVEV (reference sequence). The CDR3 loop is CASAGTYQETQYF. Written as DNA, the CDR3 is TGTGCCAGCGCCGGGACCTACCAAGAGACCCAGTACTTC.